One and the same sample provided the 28 T cell receptor beta chains below, sequenced in a study of human thymus T cells (TCRdb year 2020). Thymus tissue was collected as surgical resects that were removed during corrective cardiac surgery. The method was the immunoSEQ multiplex PCR assay. TCRdb holds this immuneACCESS table with in-frame rearrangements only. Some clones are missing; in checked studies, unresolved V genes explain under half, and the rest has no known cause. The sample table shows 120,000 or so clones, and around 94% are seen once. Around 0.025% of the sample rests with the top ten. Source material: thymus tissue. These receptors were collected from a boy under three years old with a congenital heart defect but otherwise immunologically healthy.

This chain connects TRBV10-3 to TRBJ2-2; 11 bases align to TRBD2. Trimming cost V 6 bases and J 5 bases; bases outside gene matches: 8. Germline CDR1 reads ENHRY; CDR2 reads SYGVKD. The CDR3 spans 16 residues. The CDR3 DNA reads TGTGCCATCAGCTATAGCGGGGGGGCCTGGACCGGGGAGCTGTTTTTT. It translates to CAISYSGGAWTGELFF.

J is TRBJ1-2 and V is TRBV5-6, with TRBD1 identical over 9 bases. Germline CDR1 and CDR2: SGHDT and YYEEEE. CDR3 length: 15 amino acids. V lost 3 bases, J lost 5 bases, and 8 bases stayed unmatched. Here the CDR3 DNA reads TGTGCCAGCAGCTGTGACCGGGACAGGGTTTATGGCTACACCTTC. It codes for CASSCDRDRVYGYTF.

In its sample, this clone was seen once. The rearrangement links TRBV5-1 to TRBJ1-1; the D is unclear. The CDR3 is made up of 15 amino acids. Deletions cut 4 bases from V and 8 bases from J, with 21 bases between. Germline V gene data show CDR1 as SGHRS and CDR2 as YFSETQ. The CDR3 DNA follows: TGCGCCAGCAGCGTGAAATCCCCAGGCCTTAGGGAAGCTTTCTTT. It yields the protein CASSVKSPGLREAFF.

This chain links TRBV5-1 with TRBJ2-3; D gene unclear. This CDR3 is 15 amino acids long. The V gene's germline CDR1 is SGHRS and CDR2 YFSETQ. Trimming pared 4 bases from V and 3 bases from J, leaving 15 bases between. CDR3: CASSPPGDETDTQYF. In DNA form, the CDR3 reads TGCGCCAGCAGCCCCCCTGGGGATGAGACAGATACGCAGTATTTT.

This sequence joins TRBV6-1 and TRBJ2-5; no clear D. Germline values: CDR1 MNHNS, CDR2 SASEGT. The ends were cut back, 8 bases at V and 5 bases at J, with 12 bases in the middle. The CDR3 contains 12 residues. The CDR3 region is CASAGSGETQYF. As DNA, the CDR3 is TGTGCCAGCGCCGGGTCAGGCGAGACCCAGTACTTC.

V and J are TRBV25-1 and TRBJ2-3, with TRBD2 matching over 10 bases. Germline V lookup: CDR1 MGHDK, CDR2 SYGVNS. This CDR3 comprises 17 residues. Trimming at V came to 10 bases and at J to 5 bases, leaving 18 bases not matched to a gene. The CDR3: CATKFGTSGGVEDTQYF. The CDR3 nucleotides read TGTGCCACCAAATTCGGCACGAGCGGGGGGGTGGAAGATACGCAGTATTTT. Full variable domain (missing parts from reference TRBV25-1 and TRBJ2-3): EADIYQTPRYLVIGTGKKITLECSQTMGHDKMYWYQQDPGMELHLIHYSYGVNSTEKGDLSSESTVSRIRTEHFPLTLESARPSHTSQYLCATKFGTSGGVEDTQYFGPGTRLTVL.

The chain couples TRBV9 to TRBJ1-2; no definite D call. The CDR3 has 12 residues. Trimming took 6 bases from V and 5 from J, leaving 11 bases between them. The V gene's germline CDR1 is SGDLS and CDR2 YYNGEE. In DNA form, the CDR3 reads TGTGCCAGCACCACACTTAATTATGGCTACACCTTC. Its translation: CASTTLNYGYTF.

The chain joins TRBV19 to TRBJ2-1, with 13 positions matching TRBD2. The trim removed 5 bases at V and 10 bases at J, leaving 14 bases unmatched. The germline V gene has CDR1 LNHDA and CDR2 SQIVND (reference sequence). CDR3 length: 17 residues. DNA of the CDR3: TGTGCCAGTAGTCCCGAAGGACTAGCGGGGGCGGACGGGGAGCAGTTCTTC. Its translation: CASSPEGLAGADGEQFF.

The chain joins TRBV5-1 to TRBJ2-2; D is ambiguous. Germline V gene lookup returns CDR1 SGHRS and CDR2 YFSETQ. Trimming shortened V by 1 base and J by 4 bases, and 17 bases separated the two germline ends. This CDR3 contains 17 residues. CDR3 sequence: CASSLYPTKVCTGELFF. CDR3 in DNA: TGCGCCAGCAGCTTGTACCCGACAAAAGTGTGCACCGGGGAGCTGTTTTTT.

CDR3 protein: CASSIAGGYEQYF. The DNA of the CDR3 is TGTGCCAGTAGTATCGCGGGGGGTTACGAGCAGTACTTC. This chain links TRBV19 with TRBJ2-7; 8 bases align to TRBD2. The V segment lost 3 bases and the J segment 4 bases; nucleotides outside the gene matches: 2. Per the germline V gene, CDR1 is LNHDA and CDR2 is SQIVND (reference sequence). This CDR3 is 13 amino acids long. The variable domain in full, with the rest retrieved from reference TRBV19 and TRBJ2-7, is DGGITQSPKYLFRKEGQNVTLSCEQNLNHDAMYWYRQDPGQGLRLIYYSQIVNDFQKGDIAEGYSVSREKKESFPLTVTSAQKNPTAFYLCASSIAGGYEQYFGPGTRLTVT.

V usage is TRBV14 and J usage is TRBJ1-1; TRBD1 matches 9 bases. The CDR3 spans 16 residues. The germline V gene encodes CDR1 SGHDN and CDR2 FVKESK. V dropped 0 bases and J dropped 1; count of bases not matched to a gene: 3. CDR3 nucleotides: TGTGCCAGCAGCCAAGATGGGGGACAGGGGAACACTGAAGCTTTCTTT. As protein: CASSQDGGQGNTEAFF.

The chain combines TRBV15 with TRBJ2-6; unclear D gene. The CDR3 length is 18 residues. V shed 2 bases and J shed 0 bases, with 14 bases lying between them. Germline V gene lookup returns CDR1 LNHNV and CDR2 YYDKDF (reference sequence). DNA for the CDR3: TGTGCCACCAGCAGAATTATCCGGCCCCTCTCTGGGGCCAACGTCCTGACTTTC. This translates into CATSRIIRPLSGANVLTF.

The rearrangement links TRBV7-2 to TRBJ2-7, with 11 bases identical to TRBD1. V shed 1 base and J 2 bases; nucleotides not matched to a gene: 10. The CDR3 sequence is 18 residues long. Germline V gene data show CDR1 as SGHTA and CDR2 as FQGNSA. This CDR3 is CASSLDGIRTGGPYEQYF. The CDR3 region has the DNA TGTGCCAGCAGCTTAGACGGCATTCGGACAGGGGGCCCCTACGAGCAGTACTTC.

The rearrangement links TRBV5-1 to TRBJ1-4; D may be TRBD1 (5 bases). V gave up 4 bases and J gave up 7 bases, with 14 bases separating them. The length of the CDR3 is 14 residues. Germline loops: CDR1 SGHRS, CDR2 YFSETQ. CDR3 amino acids: CASSLGGLVEKLFF. In nucleotides, the CDR3 is TGCGCCAGCAGCCTCGGGGGGTTGGTTGAAAAACTGTTTTTT. The whole variable domain, remainder taken from reference TRBV5-1 and TRBJ1-4, is KAGVTQTPRYLIKTRGQQVTLSCSPISGHRSVSWYQQTPGQGLQFLFEYFSETQRNKGNFPGRFSGRQFSNSRSEMNVSTLELGDSALYLCASSLGGLVEKLFFGSGTQLSVL.

V and J are TRBV5-1 and TRBJ2-2; D is unclear. The length of the CDR3 is 14 residues. From germline, CDR1 is SGHRS and CDR2 YFSETQ. Trimming took off 6 bases at V and 0 bases at J, with 9 bases between the two ends. The CDR3 region is CASIGHTNTGELFF. In DNA form, the CDR3 reads TGCGCCAGCATCGGGCACACGAACACCGGGGAGCTGTTTTTT.

The V call is TRBV6-1, the J call TRBJ1-6; D unresolved. CDR1 MNHNS and CDR2 SASEGT come from the germline V gene. This CDR3 spans 16 amino acids. V was cut by 9 bases and J by 5 bases, with 20 bases left in between. The CDR3 region is CARREILGRHNSPLHF. CDR3 coding DNA: TGTGCCAGGAGGGAAATTTTAGGGCGACATAATTCACCCCTCCACTTT.

The J gene is TRBJ1-2, the V gene TRBV4-2, with 11 bases identical to TRBD1. Germline V gene data show CDR1 as LGHNA and CDR2 as YNFKEQ. V shed 3 bases, J shed 8 bases, and the junction held 8 bases outside the gene matches. This CDR3 has 15 amino acids. CDR3 loop: CASSQPWDRGEGYTF. The DNA of the CDR3 is TGTGCCAGCAGCCAGCCTTGGGACAGGGGGGAGGGCTACACCTTC.

The V gene is TRBV9, the J gene TRBJ1-4; 9 bases line up with TRBD1. CDR1 and CDR2 (germline): SGDLS, YYNGEE. With 4 bases clipped from V and 0 bases from J, the junction kept 10 bases outside the gene matches. The CDR3 length is 18 residues. The CDR3: CASSPRTGEAATNEKLFF. In DNA form, the CDR3 reads TGTGCCAGCAGCCCCCGGACAGGGGAGGCGGCAACTAATGAAAAACTGTTTTTT.

The chain couples TRBV6-1 to TRBJ1-1, with D unclear. Germline V gene sequence: CDR1 MNHNS, CDR2 SASEGT. The ends were cut back, 2 bases at V and 3 bases at J, with 7 bases in the middle. The CDR3 covers 13 residues. Written as DNA, the CDR3 is TGTGCCAGCAGTGAACAGCTTTACACTGAAGCTTTCTTT. This translates into CASSEQLYTEAFF.

The chain carries TRBV5-8 and TRBJ1-6; D perhaps matches TRBD1 (6 bases). CDR1 and CDR2 (germline): SGHTS, YDEGEE. With 7 bases removed from V and 7 bases from J, the gap between germline ends came to 21 bases. The CDR3 spans 16 residues. The CDR3 DNA reads TGTGCCAGCTCTGCCCACCTGACAGGTTTCAATTCACCCCTCCACTTT. Protein: CASSAHLTGFNSPLHF.

The CDR3 loop is CASSVGQAANSPLHF. DNA of the CDR3: TGCGCCAGCAGCGTGGGACAGGCTGCTAATTCACCCCTCCACTTT. The chain is built from TRBV5-1 and TRBJ1-6; 8 bases align to TRBD1. Trimming at V came to 4 bases and at J to 6 bases, leaving 6 bases not matched to a gene. The CDR3 spans 15 residues. The V gene's germline CDR1 is SGHRS and CDR2 YFSETQ.

This rearrangement joins TRBV5-6 to TRBJ1-3; D not certain. The CDR3 sequence is 15 residues long. The V end lost 0 bases, the J end lost 0 bases, and 7 bases lay between the germline ends. Germline values: CDR1 SGHDT, CDR2 YYEEEE. In DNA form, the CDR3 reads TGTGCCAGCAGCTTGGAATCTCACTCTGGAAACACCATATATTTT. It codes for CASSLESHSGNTIYF.

The chain is built from TRBV18 and TRBJ2-5; the D gene is possibly TRBD2 (6 bases). The length of the CDR3 is 17 residues. The germline V gene encodes CDR1 KGHSH and CDR2 LQKENI. Trimming took 6 bases from V and 0 from J, leaving 20 bases between them. In DNA, the CDR3 is TGTGCCAGCTCCCTTGGGGACTCTCTTCCTCACCAAGAGACCCAGTACTTC. This encodes CASSLGDSLPHQETQYF.

J is TRBJ2-7 and V is TRBV10-2; unclear D gene. This CDR3 is built from 13 residues. Germline CDR1 is WSHSY and CDR2 is SAAADI. V lost 2 bases and J 2 bases, leaving 7 bases between the germline ends. The CDR3, as DNA: TGCGCCAGCAGTGAGCCGGACCCCTACGAGCAGTACTTC. It translates to CASSEPDPYEQYF.

This sequence joins TRBV2 and TRBJ2-2; a weak D match, TRBD2 (5 bases). Germline CDR1 and CDR2: SNHLY and FYNNEI. With 2 bases removed from V and 0 bases from J, the gap between germline ends came to 10 bases. The CDR3 covers 16 residues. CDR3 sequence reads: CASSELGVANTGELFF. DNA of the CDR3: TGTGCCAGCAGTGAACTGGGAGTCGCGAACACCGGGGAGCTGTTTTTT.

The gene calls are TRBV10-1 and TRBJ1-2; D not resolved. Germline CDR1 reads WNHNN; CDR2 reads SYGVQD (reference sequence). CDR3 length equals 17 residues. The V end lost 0 bases, the J end lost 2 bases, and 16 bases lay between the germline ends. The CDR3 sequence is CASSESPLALTNYGYTF. The CDR3 bases are TGCGCCAGCAGTGAGTCCCCTTTAGCCCTAACAAACTATGGCTACACCTTC.

Points on this clone: The junction differs from germline at one of its ends, possibly a read error. The chain is built from TRBV20-1 and TRBJ2-3, with 8 bases matching TRBD2. Per the germline V gene, CDR1 is DFQATT and CDR2 is SNEGSKA (reference sequence). This CDR3 comprises 8 residues. In nucleotides, the CDR3 is TGCAGTGTACCGGGACTAGATTTT. Translation: CSVPGLDF.

This sequence joins TRBV5-5 and TRBJ1-1, with a weak D call TRBD1 (5 bases). With 3 bases removed from V and 4 bases from J, the gap between germline ends came to 19 bases. Looked up from germline, CDR1 is SGHKS and CDR2 is YYEKEE (reference sequence). The CDR3 spans 16 residues. This chain's CDR3 is CASSSRQTGGGTEAFF. In nucleotides, the CDR3 is TGTGCCAGCAGCTCGAGACAAACTGGGGGAGGCACTGAAGCTTTCTTT. The variable domain in full, completed from reference TRBV5-5 and TRBJ1-1, reads DAGVTQSPTHLIKTRGQQVTLRCSPISGHKSVSWYQQVLGQGPQFIFQYYEKEERGRGNFPDRFSARQFPNYSSELNVNALLLGDSALYLCASSSRQTGGGTEAFFGQGTRLTVV.